This paragraph reports one TCR beta chain. TCRdb passed the 5' RACE reads through MiXCR, listing each CDR3 protein once. The sample consists of about 890,000 distinct CDR3 sequences, about 12% of them appearing once. Trimming took 5 bases from V and 3 from J, leaving 13 bases between them. The germline CDR1 and CDR2 sequences are SEHNR and FQNEAQ (reference sequence). CDR3 length: 14 amino acids. The data were obtained in a study of identical twins. The same sample was also studied in work on yellow fever vaccine responses in identical twins.

This chain links TRBV7-9 with TRBJ2-5; D is uncertain. The material sequenced was PBMCs. The receptor's source is a woman younger than 30 in good health. This chain's CDR3 is CASSPSGPEETQYF. The CDR3 bases are TGTGCCAGCAGCCCTAGTGGGCCCGAAGAGACCCAGTACTTC.